This note documents a single TCR beta chain sequence. Its antigen remains unknown. The patients, who ranged from 18 to 65 in age, presented with newly diagnosed hyperthyroidism lasting under 2 months. Exclusion of a patient resulted from uncontrolled infection, other autoimmune disease, pregnancy or lactation. These data belong to a study of T cells in Graves' hyperthyroidism and ophthalmopathy. About the study: Peripheral blood sampling occurred at initial diagnosis, before any treatment.

There are 14 residues in the CDR3. Germline-derived CDR1 and CDR2 are SQVTM and ANQGSEA. V was clipped by 4 bases and J by 0 bases, with 11 bases between them. General observations from the study: It was a median approximately six months before onset that the model predicted ophthalmopathy.

Amplification yielded TCR beta CDR3 regions, with RNA transcripts as the source. The study used the HTBI primer set for a first-round RT-PCR of the TCR CDR3. TCRdb re-called the multiplex PCR reads through MiXCR, storing one row per CDR3 protein. The sample carries some 800,000 distinct CDR3 sequences, 38% recorded once. The specimen sequenced was blood. This TCR derives from a man between 18 and 29 years old with Graves' hyperthyroidism. The chain carries TRBV29-1 and TRBJ2-3; the D is unclear. The CDR3 protein is CSVVVPTSTDTQYF. The CDR3 DNA sequence: TGCAGCGTTGTGGTGCCCACTAGCACAGATACGCAGTATTTT.